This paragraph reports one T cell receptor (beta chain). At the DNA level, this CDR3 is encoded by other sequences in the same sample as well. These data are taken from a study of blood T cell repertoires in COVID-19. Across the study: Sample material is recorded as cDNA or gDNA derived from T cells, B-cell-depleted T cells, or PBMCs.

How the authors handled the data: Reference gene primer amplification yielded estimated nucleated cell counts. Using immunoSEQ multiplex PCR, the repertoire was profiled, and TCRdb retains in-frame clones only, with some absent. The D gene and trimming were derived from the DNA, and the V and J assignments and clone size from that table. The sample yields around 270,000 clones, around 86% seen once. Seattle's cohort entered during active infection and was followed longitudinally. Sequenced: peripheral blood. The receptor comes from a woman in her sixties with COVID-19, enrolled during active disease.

Written as DNA, the CDR3 is TGTGCCAGCAGCCTCGGACAGGGCTATGGCTACACCTTC. Protein sequence: CASSLGQGYGYTF. The rearrangement links TRBV12-3 or TRBV12-4 to TRBJ1-2, with 8 bases matching TRBD1. CDR3 length: 13 residues. J was trimmed by 4 bases and V by 6 bases; bases with no gene match: 4.